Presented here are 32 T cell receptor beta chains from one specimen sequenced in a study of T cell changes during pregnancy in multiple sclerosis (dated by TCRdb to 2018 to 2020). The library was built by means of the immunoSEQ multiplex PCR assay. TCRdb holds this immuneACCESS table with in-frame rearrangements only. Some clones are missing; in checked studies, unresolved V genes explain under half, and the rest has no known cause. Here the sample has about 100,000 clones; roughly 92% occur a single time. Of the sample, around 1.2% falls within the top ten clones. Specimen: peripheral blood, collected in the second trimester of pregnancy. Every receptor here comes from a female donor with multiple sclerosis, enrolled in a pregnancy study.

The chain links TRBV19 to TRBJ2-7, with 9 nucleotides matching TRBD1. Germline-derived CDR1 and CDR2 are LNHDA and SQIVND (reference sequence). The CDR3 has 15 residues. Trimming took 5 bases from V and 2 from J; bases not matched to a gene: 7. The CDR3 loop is CASSPLGTGPYEQYF. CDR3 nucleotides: TGTGCCAGTAGTCCTCTCGGGACAGGGCCCTACGAGCAGTACTTC.

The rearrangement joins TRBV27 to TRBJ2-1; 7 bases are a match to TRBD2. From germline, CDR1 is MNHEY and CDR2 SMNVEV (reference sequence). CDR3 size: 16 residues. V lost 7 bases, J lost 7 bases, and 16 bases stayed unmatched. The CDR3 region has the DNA TGTGCCAGCATCAAGATGACGCGGGGGAGGGCGAATGAGCAGTTCTTC. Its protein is CASIKMTRGRANEQFF.

This CDR3 is CASSVGQGLGEQFF. The CDR3 DNA follows: TGTGCCAGCAGCGTGGGACAGGGATTAGGCGAGCAGTTCTTC. V gene TRBV9 combines with J gene TRBJ2-1, with 9 positions matching TRBD1. V lost 2 bases and J lost 10; bases outside the gene matches: 7. From germline, CDR1 is SGDLS and CDR2 YYNGEE. This CDR3 comprises 14 residues.

The CDR3 bases are TGTGCCAGCAGTAGGACAGGTGTAAGCTATGGCTACACCTTC. Residues: CASSRTGVSYGYTF. This rearrangement joins TRBV2 to TRBJ1-2, with 7 bases that match TRBD1. The germline V gene encodes CDR1 SNHLY and CDR2 FYNNEI. The V and J ends lost 5 bases and 4 bases, in that order; junction bases with no gene match: 7. The CDR3 length is 14 residues.

The CDR3 spells CASSSGLPWEQYF. CDR3 DNA sequence: TGTGCCAGCAGTTCGGGACTTCCATGGGAGCAGTACTTC. The rearrangement links TRBV28 to TRBJ2-7, with TRBD2 as a possible D gene (6 bases). The germline V gene has CDR1 MDHEN and CDR2 SYDVKM. V was clipped by 4 bases and J by 7 bases, with 14 bases between them. The CDR3 is 13 amino acids.

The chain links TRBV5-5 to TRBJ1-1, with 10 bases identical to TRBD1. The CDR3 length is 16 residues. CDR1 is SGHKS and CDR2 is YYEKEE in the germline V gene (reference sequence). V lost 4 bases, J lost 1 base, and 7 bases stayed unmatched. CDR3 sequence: CASSTDRGLRNTEAFF. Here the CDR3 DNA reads TGTGCCAGCAGCACTGACAGGGGGCTGCGGAACACTGAAGCTTTCTTT. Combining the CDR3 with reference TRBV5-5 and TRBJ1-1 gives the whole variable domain DAGVTQSPTHLIKTRGQQVTLRCSPISGHKSVSWYQQVLGQGPQFIFQYYEKEERGRGNFPDRFSARQFPNYSSELNVNALLLGDSALYLCASSTDRGLRNTEAFFGQGTRLTVV.

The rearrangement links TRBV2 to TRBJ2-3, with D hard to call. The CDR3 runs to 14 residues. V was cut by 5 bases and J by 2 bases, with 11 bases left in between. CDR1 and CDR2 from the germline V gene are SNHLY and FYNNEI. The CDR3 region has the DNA TGTGCCAGCAGTAAAAGCCCTCTCACAGATACGCAGTATTTT. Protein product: CASSKSPLTDTQYF.

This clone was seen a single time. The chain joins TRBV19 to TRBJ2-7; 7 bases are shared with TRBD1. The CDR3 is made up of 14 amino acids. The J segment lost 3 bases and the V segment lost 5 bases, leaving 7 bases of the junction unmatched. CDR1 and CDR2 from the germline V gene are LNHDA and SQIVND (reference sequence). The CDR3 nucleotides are TGTGCCAGTAGTCTACAGACAGGGCTCTACGAGCAGTACTTC. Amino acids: CASSLQTGLYEQYF. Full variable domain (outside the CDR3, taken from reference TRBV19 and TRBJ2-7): DGGITQSPKYLFRKEGQNVTLSCEQNLNHDAMYWYRQDPGQGLRLIYYSQIVNDFQKGDIAEGYSVSREKKESFPLTVTSAQKNPTAFYLCASSLQTGLYEQYFGPGTRLTVT.

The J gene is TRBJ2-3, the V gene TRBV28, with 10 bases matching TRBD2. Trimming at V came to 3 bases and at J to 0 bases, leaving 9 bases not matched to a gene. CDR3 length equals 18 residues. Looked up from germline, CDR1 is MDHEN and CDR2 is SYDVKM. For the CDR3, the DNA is TGTGCCAGCAGTTTTTTTCCAGGACTAGCGGCTAGCACAGATACGCAGTATTTT. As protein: CASSFFPGLAASTDTQYF.

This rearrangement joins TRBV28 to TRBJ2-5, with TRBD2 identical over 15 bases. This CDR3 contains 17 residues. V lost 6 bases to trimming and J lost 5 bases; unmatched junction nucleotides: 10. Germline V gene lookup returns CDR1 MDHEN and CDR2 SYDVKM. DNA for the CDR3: TGTGCCAGCAGCTCCACGGGACTAGCGGGAGGTCGCGAGACCCAGTACTTC. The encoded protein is CASSSTGLAGGRETQYF.

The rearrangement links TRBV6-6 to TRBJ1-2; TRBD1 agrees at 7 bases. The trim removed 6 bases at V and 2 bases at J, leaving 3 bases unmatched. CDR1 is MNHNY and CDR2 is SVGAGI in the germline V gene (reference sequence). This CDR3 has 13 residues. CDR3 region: CASSAQGNYGYTF. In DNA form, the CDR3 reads TGTGCCAGCAGCGCACAGGGGAACTATGGCTACACCTTC.

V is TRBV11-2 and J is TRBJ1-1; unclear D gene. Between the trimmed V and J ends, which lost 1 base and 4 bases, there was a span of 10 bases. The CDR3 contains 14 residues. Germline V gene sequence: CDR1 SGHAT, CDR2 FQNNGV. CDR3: CASSLVLEITEAFF. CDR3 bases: TGTGCCAGCAGCTTAGTTTTAGAGATCACTGAAGCTTTCTTT.

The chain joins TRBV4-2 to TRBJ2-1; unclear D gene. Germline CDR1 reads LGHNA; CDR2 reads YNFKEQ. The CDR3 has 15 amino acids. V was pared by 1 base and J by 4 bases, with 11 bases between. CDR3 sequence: CASSQGPSPYNEQFF. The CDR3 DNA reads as TGTGCCAGCAGCCAAGGTCCCTCCCCTTACAATGAGCAGTTCTTC.

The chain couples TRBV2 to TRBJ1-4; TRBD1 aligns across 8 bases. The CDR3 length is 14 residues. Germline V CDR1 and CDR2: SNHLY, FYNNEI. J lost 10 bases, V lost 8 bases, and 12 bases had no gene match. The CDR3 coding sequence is TGTGCCAGCGCCCGGTCGGACAGGGTTGGAAAACTGTTTTTT. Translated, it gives CASARSDRVGKLFF. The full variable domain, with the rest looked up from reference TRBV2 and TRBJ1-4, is EPEVTQTPSHQVTQMGQEVILRCVPISNHLYFYWYRQILGQKVEFLVSFYNNEISEKSEIFDDQFSVERPDGSNFTLKIRSTKLEDSAMYFCASARSDRVGKLFFGSGTQLSVL.

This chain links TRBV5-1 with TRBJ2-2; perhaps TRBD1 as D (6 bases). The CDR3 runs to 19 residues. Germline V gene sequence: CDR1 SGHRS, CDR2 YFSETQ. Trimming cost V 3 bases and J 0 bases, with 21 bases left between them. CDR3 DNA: TGCGCCAGCAGCTGTGCAAGCCGACGGACAGCCGCGAACACCGGGGAGCTGTTTTTT. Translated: CASSCASRRTAANTGELFF.

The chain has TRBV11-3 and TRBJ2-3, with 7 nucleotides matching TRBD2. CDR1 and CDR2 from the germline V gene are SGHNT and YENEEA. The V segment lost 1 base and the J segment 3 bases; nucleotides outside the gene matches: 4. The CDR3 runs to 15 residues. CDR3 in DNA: TGTGCCAGCAGCTTAGGCGGGGGTGTAACAGATACGCAGTATTTT. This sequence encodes CASSLGGGVTDTQYF.

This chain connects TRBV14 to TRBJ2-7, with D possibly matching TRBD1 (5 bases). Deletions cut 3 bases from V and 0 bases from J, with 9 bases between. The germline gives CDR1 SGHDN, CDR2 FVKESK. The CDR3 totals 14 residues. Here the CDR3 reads CASSQEQVSYEQYF. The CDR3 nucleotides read TGTGCCAGCAGCCAGGAACAGGTCTCCTACGAGCAGTACTTC.

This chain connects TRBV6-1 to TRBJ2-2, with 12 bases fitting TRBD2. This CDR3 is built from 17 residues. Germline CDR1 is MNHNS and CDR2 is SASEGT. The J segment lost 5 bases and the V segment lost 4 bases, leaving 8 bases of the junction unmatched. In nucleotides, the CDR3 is TGTGCCAGCAGTGGCTTTACTAGCGGGGGGAGGACCGGGGAGCTGTTTTTT. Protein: CASSGFTSGGRTGELFF.

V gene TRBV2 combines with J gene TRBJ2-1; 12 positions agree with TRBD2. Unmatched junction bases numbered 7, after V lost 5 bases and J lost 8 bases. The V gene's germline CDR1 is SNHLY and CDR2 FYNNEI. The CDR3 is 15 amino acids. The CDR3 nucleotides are TGTGCCAGCAGTCCACGGACTAGCGGGATGGATGAGCAGTTCTTC. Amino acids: CASSPRTSGMDEQFF.

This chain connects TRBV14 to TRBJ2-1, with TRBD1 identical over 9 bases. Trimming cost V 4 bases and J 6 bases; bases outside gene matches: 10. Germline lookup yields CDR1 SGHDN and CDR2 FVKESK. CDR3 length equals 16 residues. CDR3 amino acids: CASSRNRDRVLNEQFF. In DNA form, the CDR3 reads TGTGCCAGCAGCCGCAACCGGGACAGGGTCCTCAATGAGCAGTTCTTC.

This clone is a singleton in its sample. In nucleotides, the CDR3 is TGTGCCAGCAGTTCCACCGGGACACCAAACACTGAAGCTTTCTTT. Amino acids: CASSSTGTPNTEAFF. The chain carries TRBV28 and TRBJ1-1; D possibly corresponds to TRBD1 (6 bases). Trimming cost V 4 bases and J 2 bases, with 14 bases left between them. The germline CDR1 and CDR2 sequences are MDHEN and SYDVKM. CDR3 length equals 15 residues.

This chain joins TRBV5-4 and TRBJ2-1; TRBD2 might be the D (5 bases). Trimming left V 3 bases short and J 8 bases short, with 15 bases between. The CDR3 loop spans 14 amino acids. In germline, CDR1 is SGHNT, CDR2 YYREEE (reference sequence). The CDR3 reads CASSSGSLGDEQFF. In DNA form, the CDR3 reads TGTGCCAGCAGCTCGGGGTCACTCGGGGATGAGCAGTTCTTC.

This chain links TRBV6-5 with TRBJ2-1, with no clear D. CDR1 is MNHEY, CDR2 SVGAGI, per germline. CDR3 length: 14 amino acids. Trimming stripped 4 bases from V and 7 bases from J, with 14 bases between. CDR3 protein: CASSLLLSGNEQFF. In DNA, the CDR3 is TGTGCCAGCAGTTTACTACTCTCTGGGAATGAGCAGTTCTTC.

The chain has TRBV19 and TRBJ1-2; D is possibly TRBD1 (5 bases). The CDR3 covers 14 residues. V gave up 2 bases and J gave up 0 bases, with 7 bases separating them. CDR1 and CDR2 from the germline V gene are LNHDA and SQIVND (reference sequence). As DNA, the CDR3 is TGTGCCAGTAGTATAAGGGGAACTAACTATGGCTACACCTTC. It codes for CASSIRGTNYGYTF.

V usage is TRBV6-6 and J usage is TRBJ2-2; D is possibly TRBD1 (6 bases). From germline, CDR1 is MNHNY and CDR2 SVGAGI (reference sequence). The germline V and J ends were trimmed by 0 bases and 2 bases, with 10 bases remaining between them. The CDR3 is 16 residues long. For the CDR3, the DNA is TGTGCCAGCAGTTACTCGGGGGCAGCTAACACCGGGGAGCTGTTTTTT. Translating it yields CASSYSGAANTGELFF.

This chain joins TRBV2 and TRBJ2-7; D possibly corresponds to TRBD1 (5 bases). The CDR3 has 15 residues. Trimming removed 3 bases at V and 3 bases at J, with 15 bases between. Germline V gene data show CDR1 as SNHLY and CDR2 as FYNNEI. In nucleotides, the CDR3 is TGTGCCAGCAGTGATATAGCAGGGCGGTACTACGAGCAGTACTTC. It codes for CASSDIAGRYYEQYF. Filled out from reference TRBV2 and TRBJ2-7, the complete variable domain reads EPEVTQTPSHQVTQMGQEVILRCVPISNHLYFYWYRQILGQKVEFLVSFYNNEISEKSEIFDDQFSVERPDGSNFTLKIRSTKLEDSAMYFCASSDIAGRYYEQYFGPGTRLTVT.

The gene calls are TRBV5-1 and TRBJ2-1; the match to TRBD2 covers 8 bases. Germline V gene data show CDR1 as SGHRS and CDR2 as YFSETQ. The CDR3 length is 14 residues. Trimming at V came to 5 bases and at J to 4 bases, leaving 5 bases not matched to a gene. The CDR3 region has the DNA TGCGCCAGCAGGCCGGGAGGGGTGTACAATGAGCAGTTCTTC. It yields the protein CASRPGGVYNEQFF.

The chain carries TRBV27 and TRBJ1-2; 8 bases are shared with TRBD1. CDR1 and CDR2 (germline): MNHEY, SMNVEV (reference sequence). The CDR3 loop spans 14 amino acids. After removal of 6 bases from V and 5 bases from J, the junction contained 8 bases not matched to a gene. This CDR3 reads CASRGVGQDYGYTF. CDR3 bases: TGTGCCAGCAGGGGGGTGGGACAGGATTATGGCTACACCTTC.

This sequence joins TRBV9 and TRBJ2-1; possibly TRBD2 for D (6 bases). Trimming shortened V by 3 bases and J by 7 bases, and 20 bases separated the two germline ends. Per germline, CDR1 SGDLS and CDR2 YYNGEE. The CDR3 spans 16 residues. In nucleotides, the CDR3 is TGTGCCAGCAGCGCCCCTCGGACGGGAGTGGGGAATGAGCAGTTCTTC. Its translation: CASSAPRTGVGNEQFF.

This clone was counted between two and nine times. The CDR3 DNA reads TGTGCCAGCAGTGTGGTGCGGGGAAATGGCTACACCTTC. Translating it yields CASSVVRGNGYTF. This chain joins TRBV2 and TRBJ1-2; D remains unclear. Looked up from germline, CDR1 is SNHLY and CDR2 is FYNNEI. The CDR3 spans 13 residues. Trimming shortened V by 4 bases and J by 6 bases, and 12 bases separated the two germline ends.

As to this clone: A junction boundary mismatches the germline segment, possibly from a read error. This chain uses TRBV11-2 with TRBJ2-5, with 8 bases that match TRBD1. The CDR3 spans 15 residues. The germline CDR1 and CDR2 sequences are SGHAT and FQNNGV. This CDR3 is CASSLEDRVRETQYF. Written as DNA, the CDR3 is TGTGCCAGCAGCCTAGAGGACAGGGTGAGGGAGACCCAGTACTTC.

DNA of the CDR3: TGTGCCAGCAGCCCCAGGTGGTCAGATACGCAGTATTTT. Translating gives CASSPRWSDTQYF. V usage is TRBV7-9 and J usage is TRBJ2-3; D unresolved. Germline V gives CDR1 SEHNR, CDR2 FQNEAQ (reference sequence). V was shortened by 5 bases and J by 4 bases, with 10 bases between the two germline ends. The CDR3 is 13 amino acids.